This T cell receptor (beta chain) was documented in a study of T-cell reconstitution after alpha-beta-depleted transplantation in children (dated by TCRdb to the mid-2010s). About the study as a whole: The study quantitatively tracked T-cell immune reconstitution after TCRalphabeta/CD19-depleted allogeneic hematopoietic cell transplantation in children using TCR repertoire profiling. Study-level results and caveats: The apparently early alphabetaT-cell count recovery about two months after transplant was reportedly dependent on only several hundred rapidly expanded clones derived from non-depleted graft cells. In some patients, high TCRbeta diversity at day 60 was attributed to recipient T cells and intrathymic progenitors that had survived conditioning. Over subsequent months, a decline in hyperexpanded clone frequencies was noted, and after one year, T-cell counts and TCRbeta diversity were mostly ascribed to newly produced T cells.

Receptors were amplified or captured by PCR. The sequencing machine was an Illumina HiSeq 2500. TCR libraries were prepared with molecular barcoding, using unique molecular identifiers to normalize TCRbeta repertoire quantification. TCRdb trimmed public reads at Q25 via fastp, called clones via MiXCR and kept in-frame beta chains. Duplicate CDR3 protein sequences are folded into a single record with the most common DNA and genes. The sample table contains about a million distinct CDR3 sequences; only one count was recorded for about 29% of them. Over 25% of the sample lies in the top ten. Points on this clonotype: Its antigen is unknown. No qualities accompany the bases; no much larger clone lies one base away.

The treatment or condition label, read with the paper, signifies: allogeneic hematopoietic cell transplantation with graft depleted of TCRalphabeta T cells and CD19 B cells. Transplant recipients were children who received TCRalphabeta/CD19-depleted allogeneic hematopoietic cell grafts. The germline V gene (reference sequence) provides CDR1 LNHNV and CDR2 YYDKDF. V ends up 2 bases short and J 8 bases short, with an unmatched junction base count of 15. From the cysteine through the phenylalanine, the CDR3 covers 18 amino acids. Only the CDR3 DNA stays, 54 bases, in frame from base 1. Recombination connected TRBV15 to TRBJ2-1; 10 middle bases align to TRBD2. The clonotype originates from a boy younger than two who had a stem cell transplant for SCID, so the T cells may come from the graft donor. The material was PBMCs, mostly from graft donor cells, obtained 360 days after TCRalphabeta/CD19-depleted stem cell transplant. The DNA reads TGTGCCACCAGCAGAAGCAGGACTAGCGGCACGGACCTCGATGAGCAGTTCTTC. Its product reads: CATSRSRTSGTDLDEQFF.